The TCR beta chain under discussion was sequenced for a study of blood T cell repertoires in COVID-19. TCRdb keeps only in-frame clones here, not all; method: immunoSEQ multiplex PCR. The sample has 250,000 to 300,000 clones, about 90% seen once. CDR3 length: 14 amino acids. Trimming pared 8 bases from V and 2 bases from J, leaving 15 bases between. CDR1 MDHEN and CDR2 SYDVKM come from the germline V gene. This chain links TRBV28 with TRBJ2-5; maybe TRBD2 (6 bases). Sequences were obtained from peripheral blood. The source of this sequence is a woman in her twenties or thirties with COVID-19, enrolled during active disease. The CDR3 DNA reads as TGTGCCAGCTACCCGGGGACTTCTCAAGAGACCCAGTACTTC. It yields the protein CASYPGTSQETQYF.